These T cell receptor beta chains were read from a single sample in a study of shared clonotypes between healthy human individuals. Profiled with immunoSEQ multiplex PCR; TCRdb holds only in-frame clones, not every one. Here the sample spans millions of clones, about 94% being singletons. The sample taken for sequencing was naive CD8+ T cells sorted from blood. The receptors shown here come from a man between 18 and 29 years old in good health. Both conserved end residues are part of each CDR3.

TRBV10-3	CAISASGGGWGTGELFF
TRBV5-8	CASSLAGLTFYEQYF
TRBV30	CAWSGYDSPRIYGYTF
TRBV10-2	CATHTPSGGPTNSQETQYF
TRBV6-1	CASSEAQGPMVVGSNQPQHF
TRBV6-5	CASSYSKANQPQHF
TRBV5-6	CASSLPGEGSYEQYF
TRBV11-2	CASSLYGGNTEAFF
TRBV5-6	CASSLGQQNTEAFF
TRBV6-5	CASSPLTGVRNEQYF
TRBV10-1	CASSESPDRVASIDEQFF
TRBV12-5	CASGFVNEQFF
TRBV15	CATSPDLTDVHGYTF
TRBV5-1	CASSPGLAASYNEQFF
TRBV7-3	CASSLIGGPGADTQYF
TRBV4-1	CASSLLWTSGRTDTQYF
TRBV5-6	CASSLWGGEARGYTF
TRBV30	CAWSVLPGRYGYTF
TRBV15	CATSRDDFQLKIQETQYF
TRBV28	CASSLSGGAADEQYF
TRBV6-1	CASSAYSSSAETQYF
TRBV11-2	CASTLGGGEAFF
TRBV7-9	CASSLWQGGENIQYF
TRBV2	CASRGGPYNEQFF
TRBV15	CATSRSQGEQYF
TRBV5-6	CASSGGGPLYEQYF
TRBV29-1	CSVDLGEQFF
TRBV10-1	CASSDPGQDGDEQYF
TRBV11-2	CASSLRARTGNTDTQYF
TRBV9	CASSFNRDSPSYEQYF
TRBV4-1	CASSLGQFMNTEAFF
TRBV28	CASRWPRGGYTEAFF
TRBV29-1	CSVGIGFGDTQYF
TRBV6-1	CASSERRGGETQYF
TRBV7-9	CASSLTSTQETQYF
TRBV29-1	CSVEAEAYEQYF
TRBV4-3	CASSQDRAPYEQYF
TRBV6-1	CASSEEGGATYGYTF
TRBV27	CASSSNLGGRSNQPQHF
TRBV7-9	CASSSVLGDSPLAKNIQYF
TRBV19	CASSAETGGNYEQYF
TRBV9	CASSSGQGAGSPLHF
TRBV9	CASSVAGVSDTQYF
TRBV28	CASAPTTGYQPQHF
TRBV30	CAWQEGAGDGYTF
TRBV7-2	CATRSRPGENIQYF
TRBV4-3	CASSQDWTTSGNTYEQYF
TRBV19	CASSIDRQEERF
TRBV28	CASPPGNTIYF
TRBV5-6	CASSGWDQETQYF
TRBV5-5	CASSPGLTYEQYF
TRBV27	CASSLVGQGVNTEAFF
TRBV14	CASSQEFTGETEAFF
TRBV9	CASSSNRDRDQETQYF
TRBV27	CASSPGFGGGYTF
TRBV7-8	CASSLGGFYGYTF
TRBV7-9	CASCLSTSWIYNEQFF
TRBV7-9	CASSPRVAATYEQYF
TRBV29-1	CSVEADSGGEQFF
TRBV5-6	CASSLDPSPLHF